The rows below give T cell receptor beta chains drawn from one sample of a study of blood T cell repertoires in COVID-19. Here immunoSEQ multiplex PCR was the method, and the copy in TCRdb shows in-frame clones only, minus some. The repertoire holds 20,000 to 25,000 clones, around 90% seen once, with over 25% in the top ten. Sequencing used peripheral blood. The receptors originated from a woman between 65 and 79 years old with active COVID-19. CDR3s include the opening cysteine and the closing phenylalanine or tryptophan. Not every row has a clone size; where given, it reads once, few, many or a size class.

v_gene	j_gene	abundance	CDR3aa
TRBV29-1	TRBJ2-1	once	CSGLGGGHVNEQFF
TRBV5-1	TRBJ1-6	NA	CASSLAGGYNSPLHF
TRBV7-2	TRBJ2-1	NA	CASSPRPLDSYNEQFF
TRBV28	TRBJ2-2	NA	CASSLNTGELFF
TRBV15	TRBJ2-3	NA	CATATLEGPTDTQYF
TRBV11-2	TRBJ2-5	NA	CASSWGSVGQETQYF
TRBV7-2	TRBJ2-2	NA	CASSLTGRGTGELFF
TRBV6-2/TRBV6-3	TRBJ2-6	NA	CASSLTGGAGANVLTF
TRBV19	TRBJ1-5	NA	CASSNQFNQPQHF
TRBV5-1	TRBJ1-2	NA	CASSTLAGTGGEGYTF